This T cell receptor beta chain was retrieved from a study of blood T cell repertoires in COVID-19. This CDR3 is built from 17 residues. Germline assignment: CDR1 SGHRS and CDR2 YFSETQ. The trim removed 0 bases at V and 0 bases at J, leaving 3 bases unmatched. Sequencing was performed with immunoSEQ multiplex PCR; in TCRdb, only in-frame clones are kept and a portion is missing. Of about 160,000 clones listed, around 85% are singletons. The sample taken for sequencing was peripheral blood. The chain carries TRBV5-1 and TRBJ2-7; TRBD2 agrees at 13 bases. The receptor was isolated from a man between 60 and 75 years old with active or convalescent COVID-19. The CDR3 region has the DNA TGCGCCAGCAGCTTGGGACTAGCGGGAGGTAGCTCCTACGAGCAGTACTTC. This gives the protein CASSLGLAGGSSYEQYF.